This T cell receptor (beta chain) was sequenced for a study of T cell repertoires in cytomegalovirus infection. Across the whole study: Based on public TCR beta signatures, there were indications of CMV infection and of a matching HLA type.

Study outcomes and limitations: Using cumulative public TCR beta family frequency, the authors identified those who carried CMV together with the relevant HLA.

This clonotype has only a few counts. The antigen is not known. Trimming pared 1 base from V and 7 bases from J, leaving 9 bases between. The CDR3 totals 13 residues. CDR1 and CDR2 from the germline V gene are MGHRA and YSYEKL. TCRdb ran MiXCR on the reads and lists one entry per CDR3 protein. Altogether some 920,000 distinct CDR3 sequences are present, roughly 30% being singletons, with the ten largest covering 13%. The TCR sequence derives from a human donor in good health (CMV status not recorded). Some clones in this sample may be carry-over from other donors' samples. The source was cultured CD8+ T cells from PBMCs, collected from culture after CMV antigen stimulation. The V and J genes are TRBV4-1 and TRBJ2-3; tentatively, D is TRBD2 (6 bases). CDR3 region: CASSQAGVHTQYF. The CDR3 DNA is TGCGCCAGCAGCCAAGCGGGGGTCCATACGCAGTATTTT.